These 20 T cell receptor beta chains were all obtained from the same sample, sequenced in a study of T cell responses to AZD1222 COVID-19 vaccine (dated by TCRdb to 2020 to 2023). What the time point label conveys for this sample: baseline before first vaccination. The protocol used for the library was the immunoSEQ multiplex PCR assay. Not all clones reach the TCRdb copy of this immuneACCESS table, which keeps in-frame sequences only. Checked studies attribute under half of the gap to unresolved V genes and leave the rest unexplained. This sample comprises roughly 100,000 clones, around 90% of them detected only once. The ten largest clones take up 9.1% of the sample. The material was peripheral blood, obtained on day 0 of AZD1222 vaccination. All receptors derive from an adult in good health.

V and J are TRBV5-5 and TRBJ2-2; possibly TRBD1 for D (6 bases). V was cut by 4 bases and J by 2 bases, with 12 bases left in between. This CDR3 spans 15 amino acids. Germline V CDR1 and CDR2: SGHKS, YYEKEE (reference sequence). The CDR3 bases are TGTGCCAGCAGCCAACAGGGCCTCAACACCGGGGAGCTGTTTTTT. This translates into CASSQQGLNTGELFF.

This clone was detected only a few times. The chain uses TRBV28 and TRBJ1-1, with D tentatively TRBD1 (6 bases). CDR1 and CDR2 (germline): MDHEN, SYDVKM. The germline V and J ends were trimmed by 7 bases and 1 base, with 10 bases remaining between them. The CDR3 runs 13 residues. CDR3 sequence (DNA): TGTGCCAGCATCATACAGGGGAACACTGAAGCTTTCTTT. As protein: CASIIQGNTEAFF.

The chain employs TRBV27 and TRBJ2-7; weak D call: TRBD2 (7 bases). The CDR3 totals 16 residues. CDR1 MNHEY and CDR2 SMNVEV come from the germline V gene (reference sequence). V was trimmed by 3 bases and J by 6 bases, leaving 21 bases between them. The CDR3 loop reads CASSFLPTGGPFEQYF. CDR3 bases: TGTGCCAGCAGTTTTCTCCCTACGGGGGGCCCCTTCGAGCAGTACTTC.

The chain joins TRBV19 to TRBJ1-2, with TRBD1 identical over 7 bases. This CDR3 has 14 residues. CDR1 and CDR2 from the germline V gene are LNHDA and SQIVND (reference sequence). Trimming took 6 bases from V and 4 from J; bases not matched to a gene: 8. CDR3: CASSPSTGPYGYTF. In DNA form, the CDR3 reads TGTGCCAGTAGCCCTTCGACAGGGCCCTATGGCTACACCTTC.

The chain combines TRBV6-5 with TRBJ1-2; a weak D match, TRBD1 (5 bases). The CDR3 totals 13 residues. The V end lost 7 bases, the J end lost 2 bases, and 11 bases lay between the germline ends. Germline V gene lookup returns CDR1 MNHEY and CDR2 SVGAGI. Written as DNA, the CDR3 is TGTGCCAGCATCCCACAGGCGAACTATGGCTACACCTTC. This translates into CASIPQANYGYTF.

This clone was recorded only once. The CDR3 here is CASSLEGTRAWKTQYF. As DNA, the CDR3 is TGTGCCAGCAGCTTGGAGGGGACTAGAGCGTGGAAGACCCAGTACTTC. The chain recombines TRBV5-4 with TRBJ2-5; 8 positions agree with TRBD2. Germline values: CDR1 SGHNT, CDR2 YYREEE (reference sequence). With 0 bases clipped from V and 6 bases from J, the junction kept 10 bases outside the gene matches. The CDR3 loop spans 16 amino acids.

J is TRBJ1-5 and V is TRBV19, with 7 bases matching TRBD1. The CDR3 has 13 residues. The germline V gene has CDR1 LNHDA and CDR2 SQIVND (reference sequence). Trimming at V came to 10 bases and at J to 7 bases, leaving 10 bases not matched to a gene. Written as DNA, the CDR3 is TGTGCCACGAATCAGGGGGTTGAACAGCCCCAGCATTTT. Residues: CATNQGVEQPQHF.

The chain recombines TRBV12-5 with TRBJ2-1; D may be TRBD2 (6 bases). The V gene lost 5 bases and the J gene lost 9 bases, with 11 bases spanning the gap. This CDR3 is built from 12 residues. The germline V gene encodes CDR1 LGHNT and CDR2 FRNRAP. In DNA form, the CDR3 reads TGTGCTAGTGGTATCCGGGAGACTGAGCAGTTCTTC. Protein: CASGIRETEQFF.

The chain employs TRBV23-1 and TRBJ1-5, with D hard to call. TRBV23-1 falls under the ORF class, with uncertain function. Trimming shortened V by 8 bases and J by 6 bases, and 11 bases separated the two germline ends. This CDR3 contains 12 residues. CDR3: CASFSSGQPQHF. DNA of the CDR3: TGCGCCAGCTTCTCGAGCGGTCAGCCCCAGCATTTT.

This clone has a handful of counts. The chain combines TRBV29-1 with TRBJ2-7; TRBD1 matches at 11 bases. Germline V lookup: CDR1 SQVTM, CDR2 ANQGSEA. Trimming cost V 4 bases and J 6 bases; bases outside gene matches: 2. The CDR3 has 12 amino acids. This CDR3 is CSVGDRGGEQYF. Here the CDR3 DNA reads TGCAGCGTTGGGGACAGGGGGGGCGAGCAGTACTTC.

The V gene is TRBV19, the J gene TRBJ2-1; possibly TRBD1 or TRBD2 for D (6 bases each). V was clipped by 3 bases and J by 5 bases, with 20 bases between them. Per germline, CDR1 LNHDA and CDR2 SQIVND (reference sequence). This CDR3 is built from 17 residues. The CDR3 coding sequence is TGTGCCAGTAGTATTCTACGGAGACTTGGGGGGCACAATGAGCAGTTCTTC. Its protein product is CASSILRRLGGHNEQFF. Full variable domain (remainder filled in from reference TRBV19 and TRBJ2-1): DGGITQSPKYLFRKEGQNVTLSCEQNLNHDAMYWYRQDPGQGLRLIYYSQIVNDFQKGDIAEGYSVSREKKESFPLTVTSAQKNPTAFYLCASSILRRLGGHNEQFFGPGTRLTVL.

This clone was counted between two and nine times. The chain recombines TRBV7-9 with TRBJ2-1; D ambiguous. The germline CDR1 and CDR2 sequences are SEHNR and FQNEAQ (reference sequence). V gave up 3 bases and J gave up 8 bases, with 14 bases separating them. This CDR3 comprises 14 residues. The CDR3 DNA reads TGTGCCAGCAGCTTTTTGACTCTCACCCATGAGCAGTTCTTC. Translated: CASSFLTLTHEQFF.

The rearrangement links TRBV6-5 to TRBJ1-1; a possible D gene is TRBD1 (5 bases). The V end lost 5 bases, the J end lost 1 base, and 11 bases lay between the germline ends. This CDR3 comprises 14 residues. Germline V gives CDR1 MNHEY, CDR2 SVGAGI. CDR3 nucleotides: TGTGCCAGCAGTCGCAGGGTTTCGAACACTGAAGCTTTCTTT. Protein product: CASSRRVSNTEAFF.

The rearrangement uses TRBV27 and TRBJ2-3; D remains unclear. Germline CDR1 and CDR2: MNHEY and SMNVEV (reference sequence). The CDR3 length is 13 residues. The germline V and J ends were trimmed by 2 bases and 4 bases, with 7 bases remaining between them. CDR3 coding DNA: TGTGCCAGCAGTTTAACCCCCTCAGATACGCAGTATTTT. It codes for CASSLTPSDTQYF.

V is TRBV15 and J is TRBJ2-5; no clear D gene. With 3 bases removed from V and 4 bases from J, the gap between germline ends came to 15 bases. Germline CDR1 and CDR2: LNHNV and YYDKDF (reference sequence). This CDR3 contains 15 residues. CDR3 nucleotide sequence: TGTGCCACCAGCAGGGTCTTCAGTCTCAGAGAGACCCAGTACTTC. Its protein product is CATSRVFSLRETQYF.

The chain joins TRBV29-1 to TRBJ2-3; D might be TRBD2 (5 bases). The germline V gene has CDR1 SQVTM and CDR2 ANQGSEA. The CDR3 sequence is 12 residues long. Trimming took 7 bases from V and 4 from J, leaving 12 bases between them. In DNA form, the CDR3 reads TGCAGCGGCGGGCGGAACGCAGATACGCAGTATTTT. This gives the protein CSGGRNADTQYF.

The table lists this clone with a few counts. The chain's CDR3 is CASTDSTRPDQPQHF. The DNA of the CDR3 is TGTGCCAGTACAGACTCCACGAGACCCGATCAGCCCCAGCATTTT. J is TRBJ1-5 and V is TRBV19, with D unresolved. V lost 7 bases and J 5 bases, leaving 18 bases between the germline ends. The CDR3 has 15 amino acids. The germline V gene encodes CDR1 LNHDA and CDR2 SQIVND (reference sequence).

This chain connects TRBV10-3 to TRBJ1-3; weak D call: TRBD1 (5 bases). This CDR3 comprises 15 residues. Germline CDR1 is ENHRY and CDR2 is SYGVKD. V was clipped by 0 bases and J by 4 bases, with 10 bases between them. CDR3 in DNA: TGTGCCATCAGTGAGTCGGCTAGGGGCGGAAACACCATATATTTT. Its translation: CAISESARGGNTIYF.

V usage is TRBV18 and J usage is TRBJ2-5; D perhaps matches TRBD2 (5 bases). The CDR3 has 13 residues. Trimming stripped 6 bases from V and 2 bases from J, with 10 bases between. Germline loops: CDR1 KGHSH, CDR2 LQKENI. CDR3 DNA: TGTGCCAGCTCCCCGGACTTACAAGAGACCCAGTACTTC. It translates to CASSPDLQETQYF.

This clone was counted between two and nine times. The V and J genes are TRBV12-3 or TRBV12-4 and TRBJ1-5; D call uncertain. Trimming shortened V by 1 base and J by 7 bases, and 8 bases separated the two germline ends. The CDR3 runs to 13 residues. The CDR3 reads CASSLGGVQPQHF. The DNA for the CDR3 is TGTGCCAGCAGTTTAGGCGGGGTGCAGCCCCAGCATTTT.